This TCR beta chain derives from a study of blood T cell repertoires in COVID-19. Between the trimmed V and J ends, which lost 4 bases and 0 bases, there was a span of 16 bases. The CDR3 is 16 residues long. Germline-derived CDR1 and CDR2 are SGDLS and YYNGEE. Sequenced by immunoSEQ multiplex PCR; TCRdb stores in-frame clones only, minus some. The repertoire holds 50,000 to 55,000 clones, with roughly four fifths as singletons. The sequence was obtained from a human donor in a cohort sampled during active COVID-19. Input material: peripheral blood. The chain combines TRBV9 with TRBJ2-5; D call uncertain. The CDR3 region is CASSTRLNSHQETQYF. CDR3 nucleotide sequence: TGTGCCAGCAGCACTCGACTCAACTCCCACCAAGAGACCCAGTACTTC.